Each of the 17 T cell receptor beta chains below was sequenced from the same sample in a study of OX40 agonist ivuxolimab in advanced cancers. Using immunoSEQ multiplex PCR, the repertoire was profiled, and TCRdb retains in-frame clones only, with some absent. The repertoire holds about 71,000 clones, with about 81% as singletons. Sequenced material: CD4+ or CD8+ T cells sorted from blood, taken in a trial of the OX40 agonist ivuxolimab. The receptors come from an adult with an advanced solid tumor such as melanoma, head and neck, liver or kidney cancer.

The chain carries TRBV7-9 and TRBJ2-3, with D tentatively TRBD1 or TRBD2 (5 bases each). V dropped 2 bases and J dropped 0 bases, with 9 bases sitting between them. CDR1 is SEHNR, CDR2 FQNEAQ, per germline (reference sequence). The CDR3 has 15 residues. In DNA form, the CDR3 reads TGTGCCAGCAGCTTACGGGGCCCGAGCACAGATACGCAGTATTTT. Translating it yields CASSLRGPSTDTQYF.

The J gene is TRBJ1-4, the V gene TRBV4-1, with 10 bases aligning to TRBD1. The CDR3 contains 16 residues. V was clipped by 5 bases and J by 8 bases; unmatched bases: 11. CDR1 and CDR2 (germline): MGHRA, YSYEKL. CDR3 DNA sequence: TGCGCCAGCAGCACATACGGGGGGACAGGGGCCGAAAAACTGTTTTTT. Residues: CASSTYGGTGAEKLFF.

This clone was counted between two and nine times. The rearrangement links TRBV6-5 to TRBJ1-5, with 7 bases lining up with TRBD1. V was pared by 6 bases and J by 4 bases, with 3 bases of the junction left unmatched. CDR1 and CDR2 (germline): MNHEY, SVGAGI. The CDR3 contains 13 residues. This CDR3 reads CASSRDRNQPQHF. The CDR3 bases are TGTGCCAGCAGCCGGGACAGAAATCAGCCCCAGCATTTT.

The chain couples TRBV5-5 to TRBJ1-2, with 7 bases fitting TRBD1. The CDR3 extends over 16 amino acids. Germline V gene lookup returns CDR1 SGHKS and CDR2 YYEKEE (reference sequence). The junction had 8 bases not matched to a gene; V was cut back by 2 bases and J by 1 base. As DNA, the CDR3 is TGTGCCAGCAGCTTAAAACAGGGGAGGGATAACTATGGCTACACCTTC. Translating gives CASSLKQGRDNYGYTF.

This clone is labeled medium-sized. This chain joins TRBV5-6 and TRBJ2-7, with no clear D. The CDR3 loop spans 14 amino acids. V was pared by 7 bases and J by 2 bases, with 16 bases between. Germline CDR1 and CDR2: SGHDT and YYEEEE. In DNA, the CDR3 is TGTGCCAGCGTTAGGGAAGAAACTCCCTACGAGCAGTACTTC. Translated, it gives CASVREETPYEQYF.

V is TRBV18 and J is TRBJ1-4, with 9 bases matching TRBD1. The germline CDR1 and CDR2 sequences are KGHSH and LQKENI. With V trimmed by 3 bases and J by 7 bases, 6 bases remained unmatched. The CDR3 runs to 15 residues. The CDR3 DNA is TGTGCCAGCTCACCGGCGACAGGGGGGGTTGAAAAACTGTTTTTT. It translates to CASSPATGGVEKLFF.

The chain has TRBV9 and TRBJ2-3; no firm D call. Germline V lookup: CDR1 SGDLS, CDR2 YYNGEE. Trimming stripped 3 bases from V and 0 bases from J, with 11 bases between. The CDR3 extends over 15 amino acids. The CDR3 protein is CASSAQTSSTDTQYF. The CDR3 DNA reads TGTGCCAGCAGCGCCCAAACATCTAGCACAGATACGCAGTATTTT. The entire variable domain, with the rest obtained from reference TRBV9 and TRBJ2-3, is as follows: DSGVTQTPKHLITATGQRVTLRCSPRSGDLSVYWYQQSLDQGLQFLIQYYNGEERAKGNILERFSAQQFPDLHSELNLSSLELGDSALYFCASSAQTSSTDTQYFGPGTRLTVL.

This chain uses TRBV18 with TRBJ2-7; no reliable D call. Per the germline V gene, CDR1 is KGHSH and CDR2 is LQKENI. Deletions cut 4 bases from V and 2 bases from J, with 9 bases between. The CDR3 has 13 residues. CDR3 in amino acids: CASSRGLTYEQYF. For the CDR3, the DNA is TGTGCCAGCTCACGGGGTCTTACCTACGAGCAGTACTTC.

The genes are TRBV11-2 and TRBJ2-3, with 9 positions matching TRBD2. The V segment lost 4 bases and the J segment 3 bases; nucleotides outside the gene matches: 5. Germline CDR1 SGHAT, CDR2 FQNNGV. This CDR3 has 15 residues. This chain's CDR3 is CASSSYSGGTDTQYF. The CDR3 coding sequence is TGTGCCAGCAGCTCCTATAGCGGGGGTACAGATACGCAGTATTTT.

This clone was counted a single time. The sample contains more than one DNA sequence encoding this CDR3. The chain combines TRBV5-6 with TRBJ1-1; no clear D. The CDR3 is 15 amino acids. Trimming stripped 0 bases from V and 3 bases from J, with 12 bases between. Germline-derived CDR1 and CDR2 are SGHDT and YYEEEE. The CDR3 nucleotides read TGTGCCAGCAGCTTGGCCGGTCAGTACTACACTGAAGCTTTCTTT. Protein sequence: CASSLAGQYYTEAFF.

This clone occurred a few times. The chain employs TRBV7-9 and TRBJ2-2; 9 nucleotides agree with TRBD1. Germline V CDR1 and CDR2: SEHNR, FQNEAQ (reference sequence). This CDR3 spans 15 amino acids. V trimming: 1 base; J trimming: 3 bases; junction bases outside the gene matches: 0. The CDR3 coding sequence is TGTGCCAGCAGCTTAGGACAGGGGGACACCGGGGAGCTGTTTTTT. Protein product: CASSLGQGDTGELFF.

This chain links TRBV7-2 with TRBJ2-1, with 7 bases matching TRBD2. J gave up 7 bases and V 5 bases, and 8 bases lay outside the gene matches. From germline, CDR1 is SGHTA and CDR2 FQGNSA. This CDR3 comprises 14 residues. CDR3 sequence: CASSPSGVLNEQFF. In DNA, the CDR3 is TGTGCCAGCAGCCCCAGCGGGGTCCTGAATGAGCAGTTCTTC. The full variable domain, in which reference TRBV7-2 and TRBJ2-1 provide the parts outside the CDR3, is GAGVSQSPSNKVTEKGKDVELRCDPISGHTALYWYRQSLGQGLEFLIYFQGNSAPDKSGLPSDRFSAERTGGSVSTLTIQRTQQEDSAVYLCASSPSGVLNEQFFGPGTRLTVL.

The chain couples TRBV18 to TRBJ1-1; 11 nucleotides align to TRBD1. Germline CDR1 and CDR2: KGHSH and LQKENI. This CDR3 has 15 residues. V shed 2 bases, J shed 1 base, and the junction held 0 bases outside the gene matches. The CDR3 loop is CASSPGTGGNTEAFF. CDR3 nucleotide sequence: TGTGCCAGCTCACCAGGGACAGGGGGGAACACTGAAGCTTTCTTT. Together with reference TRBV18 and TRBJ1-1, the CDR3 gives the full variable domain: NAGVMQNPRHLVRRRGQEARLRCSPMKGHSHVYWYRQLPEEGLKFMVYLQKENIIDESGMPKERFSAEFPKEGPSILRIQQVVRGDSAAYFCASSPGTGGNTEAFFGQGTRLTVV.

The CDR3 region has the DNA TGTGCCAGCAGCTCCCAGTTCTACGAGCAGTACTTC. Translating gives CASSSQFYEQYF. J is TRBJ2-7 and V is TRBV11-2, with unresolved D. The CDR3 sequence is 12 residues long. V lost 4 bases to trimming and J lost 3 bases, with 7 bases between them. The V gene's germline CDR1 is SGHAT and CDR2 FQNNGV.

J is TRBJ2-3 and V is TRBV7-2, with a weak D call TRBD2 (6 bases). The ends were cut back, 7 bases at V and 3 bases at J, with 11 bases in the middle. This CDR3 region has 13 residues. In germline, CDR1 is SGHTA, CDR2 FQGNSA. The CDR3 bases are TGTGCCAGCAAGTTTGCGGGGACAGATACGCAGTATTTT. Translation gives CASKFAGTDTQYF.

CDR3 DNA sequence: TGTGCCAGCAGCTACAGGCTAGCGGGGGGTCTCAATGAGCAGTTCTTC. Translating gives CASSYRLAGGLNEQFF. The chain joins TRBV11-2 to TRBJ2-1, with 11 bases lining up with TRBD2. This CDR3 comprises 16 residues. The germline CDR1 and CDR2 sequences are SGHAT and FQNNGV. With V trimmed by 4 bases and J by 6 bases, 8 bases remained unmatched.

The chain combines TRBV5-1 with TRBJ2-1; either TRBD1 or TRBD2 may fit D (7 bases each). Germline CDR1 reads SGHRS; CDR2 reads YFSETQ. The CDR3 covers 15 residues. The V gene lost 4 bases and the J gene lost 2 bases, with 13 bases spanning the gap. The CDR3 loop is CASSPTGTTYNEQFF. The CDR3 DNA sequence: TGCGCCAGCAGCCCGACAGGGACTACCTACAATGAGCAGTTCTTC. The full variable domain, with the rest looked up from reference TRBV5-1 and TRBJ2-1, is KAGVTQTPRYLIKTRGQQVTLSCSPISGHRSVSWYQQTPGQGLQFLFEYFSETQRNKGNFPGRFSGRQFSNSRSEMNVSTLELGDSALYLCASSPTGTTYNEQFFGPGTRLTVL.